What follows are 27 T cell receptor beta chains derived from one specimen sequenced in a study of control samples from healthy donors and cancer patients. Assay used: immunoSEQ multiplex PCR; TCRdb lists only in-frame clones, some missing. The repertoire consists of 100,000 to 150,000 clones, with roughly 87% occurring once and the leading ten covering more than 8%. Sequencing was done on a sample of blood. The receptor source for this set is a man aged 40-49 years in good health.

About this clone: Different DNA sequences within this sample yield the same CDR3. Here the CDR3 reads CASSQVWDTQYF. CDR3 nucleotide sequence: TGTGCCAGCAGCCAGGTCTGGGATACGCAGTATTTT. The chain combines TRBV3-1 (or the pseudogene TRBV3-2) with TRBJ2-3; the D is unclear. This CDR3 region has 12 residues. Per germline, CDR1 LGHDT and CDR2 YNNKEL (reference sequence). Trimming left V 3 bases short and J 6 bases short, with 7 bases between.

The CDR3 DNA reads as TGCAGCGTCCAGACTGGGGGCCGTGAGCAGTTCTTC. It specifies CSVQTGGREQFF. The chain has TRBV29-1 and TRBJ2-1; TRBD1 is a possible D gene (6 bases). This CDR3 region has 12 residues. The germline V gene encodes CDR1 SQVTM and CDR2 ANQGSEA. V lost 6 bases and J 9 bases, leaving 15 bases between the germline ends.

This clone has a handful of counts. This chain links TRBV30 with TRBJ1-6, with D unresolved. CDR1 GTSNPN and CDR2 SVGIG come from the germline V gene (reference sequence). Trimming pared 3 bases from V and 10 bases from J, leaving 7 bases between. This CDR3 spans 11 amino acids. The CDR3 DNA reads TGTGCCTGGAGGAATGCCTCACCCCTCCACTTT. Protein: CAWRNASPLHF.

The CDR3 region is CASSLSGTGAEAFF. The CDR3, as DNA: TGTGCCAGCAGCTTATCGGGGACAGGCGCTGAAGCTTTCTTT. The chain combines TRBV7-9 with TRBJ1-1; 8 bases line up with TRBD1. The CDR3 is 14 amino acids. J lost 6 bases, V lost 2 bases, and 5 bases had no gene match. Per germline, CDR1 SEHNR and CDR2 FQNEAQ (reference sequence).

This clone was counted between two and nine times. CDR3 sequence reads: CASSSGLAGLGYEQYF. The CDR3 coding sequence is TGTGCCAGCAGCTCCGGACTAGCGGGGTTAGGGTACGAGCAGTACTTC. The V gene is TRBV7-7, the J gene TRBJ2-7, with 12 bases aligning to TRBD2. The CDR3 has 16 residues. Germline V gene sequence: CDR1 SSHAT, CDR2 FNYEAQ (reference sequence). Losses at the gene ends were 4 bases for V and 4 bases for J; bases not matched to a gene: 8.

This chain connects TRBV25-1 to TRBJ1-4, with D uncertain. This CDR3 region has 15 residues. The germline CDR1 and CDR2 sequences are MGHDK and SYGVNS. With 6 bases removed from V and 0 bases from J, the gap between germline ends came to 11 bases. DNA of the CDR3: TGTGCCAGCAGGCCTCGCGGGGCAACTAATGAAAAACTGTTTTTT. This translates into CASRPRGATNEKLFF.

V usage is TRBV28 and J usage is TRBJ1-4; tentative D call: TRBD1 (6 bases). This CDR3 contains 15 residues. CDR1 is MDHEN and CDR2 is SYDVKM in the germline V gene. V lost 2 bases and J 5 bases, leaving 12 bases between the germline ends. The CDR3 DNA is TGTGCCAGCAGTTTAAGGGGGACACTGAATGAAAAACTGTTTTTT. This encodes CASSLRGTLNEKLFF.

The sample holds a few counts of this clone. V gene TRBV30 combines with J gene TRBJ1-3; TRBD1 is a possible D gene (6 bases). This CDR3 has 14 amino acids. The V end lost 5 bases, the J end lost 0 bases, and 11 bases lay between the germline ends. CDR1 is GTSNPN and CDR2 is SVGIG in the germline V gene (reference sequence). CDR3 nucleotides: TGTGCCTGGGGACAGTCCCTCTCTGGAAACACCATATATTTT. Translation gives CAWGQSLSGNTIYF.

V and J are TRBV21-1 and TRBJ2-7; TRBD1 was called by the table and not checked on the DNA. TRBV21-1 corresponds to a pseudogene. The CDR3 is 13 residues long. The DNA for the CDR3 is TGTGCCAGCAGCAAACCCGCAGGGGACGAGCAGTACTTC. Translating gives CASSKPAGDEQYF.

The rearrangement links TRBV2 to TRBJ1-5; D unclear. CDR1 and CDR2 (germline): SNHLY, FYNNEI. Trimming removed 7 bases at V and 0 bases at J, with 10 bases between. The CDR3 consists of 14 residues. The CDR3 nucleotides read TGTGCCAGCAACCCCGGGTATAGCAATCAGCCCCAGCATTTT. This gives the protein CASNPGYSNQPQHF.

The chain employs TRBV30 and TRBJ1-1; D uncertain. The CDR3 has 15 residues. V lost 0 bases and J 2 bases, leaving 13 bases between the germline ends. From germline, CDR1 is GTSNPN and CDR2 SVGIG (reference sequence). The CDR3 loop reads CAWSVFTGGNTEAFF. CDR3 DNA: TGTGCCTGGAGTGTATTCACCGGCGGTAACACTGAAGCTTTCTTT.

V is TRBV27 and J is TRBJ1-5; D unclear. Germline V gives CDR1 MNHEY, CDR2 SMNVEV (reference sequence). The V end lost 3 bases, the J end lost 5 bases, and 8 bases lay between the germline ends. The CDR3 consists of 13 residues. The CDR3 DNA sequence: TGTGCCAGCAGTTTCGGGATATATCAGCCCCAGCATTTT. It specifies CASSFGIYQPQHF.

The V and J genes are TRBV29-1 and TRBJ2-5; D is uncertain. Germline lookup yields CDR1 SQVTM and CDR2 ANQGSEA. V was clipped by 7 bases and J by 5 bases, with 14 bases between them. This CDR3 has 12 residues. CDR3: CSGTNLGETQYF. The DNA for the CDR3 is TGCAGCGGGACGAACTTGGGGGAGACCCAGTACTTC.

This chain connects TRBV4-3 to TRBJ2-7; D is unresolved. The CDR3 consists of 15 residues. Germline CDR1 reads LGHNA; CDR2 reads YSLEER. With 1 base removed from V and 4 bases from J, the gap between germline ends came to 14 bases. CDR3 region: CASSQGSRPVYEQYF. The CDR3 nucleotides are TGCGCCAGCAGCCAAGGGTCTCGCCCAGTTTACGAGCAGTACTTC.

The J gene is TRBJ1-1, the V gene TRBV6-5; weak D call: TRBD1 (6 bases). Trimming left V 8 bases short and J 3 bases short, with 16 bases between. This CDR3 comprises 14 residues. Per germline, CDR1 MNHEY and CDR2 SVGAGI. The CDR3 DNA sequence: TGTGCCAGCGGATGGACAGAAACTTACACTGAAGCTTTCTTT. This sequence encodes CASGWTETYTEAFF.

In this sample, this clone turned up many times. The chain has TRBV7-2 and TRBJ1-2, with no clear D. The germline CDR1 and CDR2 sequences are SGHTA and FQGNSA. The CDR3 extends over 13 amino acids. Trimming left V 5 bases short and J 2 bases short, with 9 bases between. Here the CDR3 reads CASSHDGNYGYTF. CDR3 in DNA: TGTGCCAGCAGCCACGACGGGAACTATGGCTACACCTTC.

This chain connects TRBV19 to TRBJ1-3; 7 bases align to TRBD1. With V trimmed by 5 bases and J by 0 bases, 7 bases remained unmatched. This CDR3 is 16 amino acids long. CDR1 is LNHDA, CDR2 SQIVND, per germline (reference sequence). The CDR3 DNA is TGTGCCAGTAGTCCCATAGGGGGCTACTCTGGAAACACCATATATTTT. This sequence encodes CASSPIGGYSGNTIYF.

The chain has TRBV24-1 and TRBJ2-5; 8 bases line up with TRBD1. Germline V CDR1 and CDR2: KGHDR, SFDVKD. Trimming removed 3 bases from V and 5 bases from J; junction bases left unmatched: 7. The length of the CDR3 is 15 residues. The CDR3 DNA follows: TGTGCCACCAGTGATGGGACAGGTGGGGGGGAGACCCAGTACTTC. Translation gives CATSDGTGGGETQYF.

The chain employs TRBV25-1 and TRBJ2-3, with D maybe TRBD2 (6 bases). The germline V gene encodes CDR1 MGHDK and CDR2 SYGVNS. This CDR3 has 16 amino acids. The V and J ends lost 5 bases and 0 bases respectively, with 15 bases between them. DNA of the CDR3: TGTGCCAGCAGTTGGGAGGACCCAAAGAGCACAGATACGCAGTATTTT. It is translated as CASSWEDPKSTDTQYF.

The chain is built from TRBV18 and TRBJ1-5; D unresolved. Near its end, the DNA agrees better with TRBJ2-3, so the J call may be wrong. The V gene's germline CDR1 is KGHSH and CDR2 LQKENI. The CDR3 is made up of 14 amino acids. For the CDR3, the DNA is TGTGCCAGCTCACCAGGGAAGGGCAATCAGCCCCAGTATTTT. Encoded protein: CASSPGKGNQPQYF.

CDR3 region: CASSLAQGAFHGYTF. CDR3 bases: TGCGCCAGCAGCTTGGCACAGGGGGCTTTCCATGGCTACACCTTC. The rearrangement joins TRBV5-1 to TRBJ1-2; 9 nucleotides align to TRBD1. V gave up 0 bases and J gave up 6 bases; unmatched junction bases: 6. From germline, CDR1 is SGHRS and CDR2 YFSETQ. This CDR3 is built from 15 residues. Looking up the rest from reference TRBV5-1 and TRBJ1-2 gives the full variable domain: KAGVTQTPRYLIKTRGQQVTLSCSPISGHRSVSWYQQTPGQGLQFLFEYFSETQRNKGNFPGRFSGRQFSNSRSEMNVSTLELGDSALYLCASSLAQGAFHGYTFGSGTRLTVV.

The chain couples TRBV5-1 to TRBJ1-1; 10 positions match TRBD1. The CDR3 loop spans 16 amino acids. J gave up 4 bases and V 4 bases, and 10 bases lay outside the gene matches. The germline V gene encodes CDR1 SGHRS and CDR2 YFSETQ. CDR3 loop: CASSAGSGTGVTEAFF. As DNA, the CDR3 is TGCGCCAGCAGCGCCGGGTCCGGGACAGGGGTCACTGAAGCTTTCTTT.

The chain carries TRBV6-5 and TRBJ2-7; unclear D gene. The V gene's germline CDR1 is MNHEY and CDR2 SVGAGI. Trimming removed 6 bases at V and 2 bases at J, with 14 bases between. This CDR3 comprises 14 residues. CDR3 sequence reads: CASSPERWAYEQYF. Here the CDR3 DNA reads TGTGCCAGCAGCCCGGAAAGGTGGGCCTACGAGCAGTACTTC.

The rearrangement links TRBV5-6 to TRBJ2-7; D is ambiguous. V was trimmed by 1 base and J by 5 bases, leaving 13 bases between them. CDR3 length: 14 amino acids. Germline lookup yields CDR1 SGHDT and CDR2 YYEEEE. The CDR3 DNA reads as TGTGCCAGCAGCTTGATTCTTAGGACCCACGAGCAGTACTTC. Amino acid sequence: CASSLILRTHEQYF.

The chain couples TRBV7-2 to TRBJ1-1; TRBD1 is a possible D gene (5 bases). Trimming took 3 bases from V and 0 from J, leaving 8 bases between them. There are 14 residues in the CDR3. The germline CDR1 and CDR2 sequences are SGHTA and FQGNSA. The CDR3 protein is CASSFDRVNTEAFF. The DNA for the CDR3 is TGTGCCAGCAGCTTTGACAGAGTGAACACTGAAGCTTTCTTT.

With respect to this clone: Its ends do not fully match the called genes, so a read error is possible. The chain uses TRBV25-1 and TRBJ1-4; 9 nucleotides line up with TRBD1. There are 16 residues in the CDR3. The germline CDR1 and CDR2 sequences are MGHDK and SYGVNS. The CDR3 region is CASSDDTGGTKEKLFF. CDR3 nucleotide sequence: TGTGCCAGCAGTGATGACACAGGGGGCACTAAAGAAAAACTGTTTTTT. Using reference TRBV25-1 and TRBJ1-4 for the parts outside the CDR3, the full variable domain is EADIYQTPRYLVIGTGKKITLECSQTMGHDKMYWYQQDPGMELHLIHYSYGVNSTEKGDLSSESTVSRIRTEHFPLTLESARPSHTSQYLCASSDDTGGTKEKLFFGSGTQLSVL.

V is TRBV19 and J is TRBJ1-1; possible D gene TRBD1, 5 bases. The CDR3 has 15 residues. Trimming stripped 5 bases from V and 1 base from J, with 14 bases between. Germline assignment: CDR1 LNHDA and CDR2 SQIVND (reference sequence). The CDR3: CASSSHSTGNTEAFF. DNA of the CDR3: TGTGCCAGTAGTTCCCATTCTACAGGGAACACTGAAGCTTTCTTT.